Listed below are T cell receptor beta chains from one sample, sequenced in a study of T-cell reconstitution after alpha-beta-depleted transplantation in children. TCRdb reprocessed the PCR reads with MiXCR, giving one entry per CDR3 protein. Counted here are around 960,000 distinct CDR3 sequences, about 31% occurring once; the ten biggest clones make up roughly 28%. The input for sequencing was PBMCs, mostly from graft donor cells, taken 360 days after TCRalphabeta/CD19-depleted stem cell transplant. Source of these receptors: a boy less than two years old who had a stem cell transplant for SCID, so the T cells may come from the graft donor. Both conserved end residues are trimmed from each CDR3. Expanded clones are given a class, and other clones once, few, many or no size at all.

v_call clone_size cdr3_aa
TRBV7-2 - ASSLPLTRGPSSYEQY
TRBV19 few ASSSMGASRGYEQY
TRBV5-1 - ASRWTEGPEQY
TRBV20-1 - SAPRGGEQY
TRBV20-1 - SAHGAHGTEAF
TRBV12-3/TRBV12-4 few ASSPRPGSSYEQY
TRBV4-1 few ASSQLTYTGELF
TRBV29-1 few SVVPGGLAKNIQY
TRBV20-1 - SAPRGLESRSYNEQF
TRBV20-1 few SARGTPGGMETQY
TRBV27 - ASSPGGRGAQH
TRBV12-3/TRBV12-4 many ASSLVSAGAQADTQY
TRBV2 few ASTDREVPYEQY
TRBV7-3 - ASSPFYRDGNTEAF
TRBV18 few ASSPPSDREQY
TRBV5-4 - ASSSPPGLVLPTRPGELF